This record looks at one T cell receptor beta chain sequence and its context. Its cognate antigen is unknown. Clones were sequenced by immunoSEQ multiplex PCR, and TCRdb holds only the in-frame ones, with some missing. The sample gives around 2,000,000 clones, about 95% of which show up once; around 1.1% is in the top ten. This CDR3 spans 17 amino acids. The trim removed 2 bases at V and 2 bases at J, leaving 5 bases unmatched. Germline CDR1 reads LNHDA; CDR2 reads SQIVND (reference sequence). The entry originates in a study of shared clonotypes between healthy human individuals. Study in general: Each donor's CD4 naive and CD4 memory cells filled three plates apiece, CD8 naive two, and CD8 memory one.

Study observations and caveats: Across a handful of donors, naive CD4 shared 5% to 6.5%, naive CD8 under 4%, memory CD4 approximately 2.5%, memory CD8 about 0.4%.

CD45RO-negative, CCR7-selected cells formed the naive CD8 fraction, which excluded terminally differentiated effector memory CD45RA+ cells. The chain employs TRBV19 and TRBJ2-1; 11 bases are shared with TRBD2. Sequencing used naive CD8+ T cells sorted from blood. The TCR sequence derives from a man between 18 and 35 years old in good health. The CDR3 nucleotides read TGTGCCAGTAGTATAAGGTCTAGCGGGGGGACCTACAATGAGCAGTTCTTC. This sequence encodes CASSIRSSGGTYNEQFF.